This T cell receptor (beta chain) came from a study of vaccination and CD4 T cells after COVID-19. V trimming: 6 bases; J trimming: 2 bases; junction bases outside the gene matches: 10. There are 16 residues in the CDR3. From germline, CDR1 is MNHNS and CDR2 SASEGT. To note about this clonotype: As yet, its antigen is unknown.

The study sequenced cultured CD4+ T cell DNA using the Oncomine TCR Beta short-read assay. CD4+ T cells were cultured, and genomic DNA was extracted from them. From the PCR reads, TCRdb called clonotypes with MiXCR, one entry per CDR3 protein. The data contain 15,000 to 20,000 distinct CDR3 sequences, approximately 40% of them seen just once; the ten biggest clones take up approximately 25%. This sample's treatment: roughly 11-day PBMC culture with coronavirus spike peptide pools or control peptides (ViraFEST assay). Alongside around 10 IU/ml IL-2 and roughly 9.5 ug/ml peptide pools, PBMCs were cultured at under 2.5 million per well.

The V and J genes are TRBV6-1 and TRBJ2-3; the match to TRBD2 covers 8 bases. The starting material was CD4+ T cells from blood, cultured in vitro, obtained before SARS-CoV-2 vaccination. This clonotype originated in a human donor who received a COVID-19 vaccine. In DNA form, the CDR3 reads TGTGCCAGCAGAGAATCCGGGGGGGCCGACACAGATACGCAGTATTTT. It translates to CASRESGGADTDTQYF.